These 18 T cell receptor beta chains share one sample of origin, sequenced in a study of T cell responses to AZD1222 COVID-19 vaccine. The table came from immunoSEQ multiplex PCR; TCRdb's copy has only in-frame clones and leaves some out. In the table there are 80,000 to 95,000 clones, 92% of which are singletons. The source material was peripheral blood, sampled on day 0 of AZD1222 vaccination. Every receptor here comes from an adult in good health.

This clone was seen just once. This rearrangement joins TRBV7-6 to TRBJ1-1; 10 bases align to TRBD1. The germline V gene has CDR1 SGHVS and CDR2 FNYEAQ. The CDR3 has 19 amino acids. The junction had 13 bases not matched to a gene; V was cut back by 2 bases and J by 1 base. CDR3 sequence (DNA): TGTGCCAGCAGCTTAAGGGAAATGGGGGACAGGGGCTGGAACACTGAAGCTTTCTTT. It translates to CASSLREMGDRGWNTEAFF.

The chain is built from TRBV5-6 and TRBJ1-1; TRBD1 might be the D (6 bases). The length of the CDR3 is 15 residues. Germline V gives CDR1 SGHDT, CDR2 YYEEEE. The V gene lost 4 bases and the J gene lost 3 bases, with 16 bases spanning the gap. The CDR3, as DNA: TGTGCCAGCAGCCTTTTTCTAGGGGGGGACACTGAAGCTTTCTTT. Its protein product is CASSLFLGGDTEAFF.

This chain uses TRBV9 with TRBJ2-2, with D tentatively TRBD2 (6 bases). V was cut by 0 bases and J by 4 bases, with 13 bases left in between. This CDR3 region has 16 residues. Germline V gene sequence: CDR1 SGDLS, CDR2 YYNGEE. The CDR3 region has the DNA TGTGCCAGCAGCGTAGTGGGGGGTTGGAGCACCGGGGAGCTGTTTTTT. Protein: CASSVVGGWSTGELFF. The full variable domain, rest sourced from reference TRBV9 and TRBJ2-2, is DSGVTQTPKHLITATGQRVTLRCSPRSGDLSVYWYQQSLDQGLQFLIQYYNGEERAKGNILERFSAQQFPDLHSELNLSSLELGDSALYFCASSVVGGWSTGELFFGEGSRLTVL.

The chain links TRBV7-9 to TRBJ1-6; D is unclear. CDR1 and CDR2 from the germline V gene are SEHNR and FQNEAQ (reference sequence). V was clipped by 1 base and J by 5 bases, with 12 bases between them. The length of the CDR3 is 16 residues. The CDR3 loop is CASSLGYSLNNSPLHF. The CDR3 bases are TGTGCCAGCAGCTTAGGATACAGCTTGAATAATTCACCCCTCCACTTT.

The J gene is TRBJ2-4, the V gene TRBV28; 10 bases agree with TRBD1. The CDR3 sequence is 11 residues long. CDR1 MDHEN and CDR2 SYDVKM come from the germline V gene. The junction had 3 bases not matched to a gene; V was cut back by 5 bases and J by 14 bases. Written as DNA, the CDR3 is TGTGCCAGCAGTAGACAGGGGGCGAAGTACTTC. Translated: CASSRQGAKYF.

The CDR3 nucleotides read TGTGCCACCCAGGGTTTTGGTAGCACAGATACGCAGTATTTT. The encoded protein is CATQGFGSTDTQYF. The V call is TRBV2, the J call TRBJ2-3; D may be TRBD1 (5 bases). This CDR3 is built from 14 residues. V lost 10 bases and J lost 0, with 14 bases in between. Germline lookup yields CDR1 SNHLY and CDR2 FYNNEI.

The V gene is TRBV18, the J gene TRBJ1-4; tentative D call: TRBD1 (5 bases). Germline CDR1 is KGHSH and CDR2 is LQKENI. The CDR3 totals 15 residues. Trimming cost V 2 bases and J 7 bases, with 14 bases left between them. The CDR3 protein is CASSPSGQGGEKLFF. The CDR3 DNA sequence: TGTGCCAGCTCACCATCGGGGCAGGGAGGTGAAAAACTGTTTTTT.

This chain uses TRBV28 with TRBJ2-2; TRBD2 agrees at 8 bases. CDR1 is MDHEN, CDR2 SYDVKM, per germline. V was clipped by 2 bases and J by 2 bases; unmatched bases: 4. This CDR3 region has 16 residues. The CDR3 DNA sequence: TGTGCCAGCAGTTTAGGGCTAGCGGGCAACACCGGGGAGCTGTTTTTT. Translated, it gives CASSLGLAGNTGELFF.

The chain recombines TRBV5-1 with TRBJ2-3; no clear D gene. Between the trimmed V and J ends, which lost 2 bases and 3 bases, there was a span of 16 bases. Germline V lookup: CDR1 SGHRS, CDR2 YFSETQ. This CDR3 contains 16 residues. CDR3 coding DNA: TGCGCCAGCAGCTTTGAAATCTCCCTCGGGACAGATACGCAGTATTTT. Translated, it gives CASSFEISLGTDTQYF.

The chain has TRBV27 and TRBJ2-1; TRBD2 agrees at 8 bases. Unmatched junction bases numbered 8, after V lost 5 bases and J lost 2 bases. This CDR3 has 16 amino acids. Looked up from germline, CDR1 is MNHEY and CDR2 is SMNVEV (reference sequence). The CDR3 is CASSPAGEVPYNEQFF. DNA of the CDR3: TGTGCCAGCAGTCCAGCGGGAGAGGTCCCCTACAATGAGCAGTTCTTC.

To note about this clone: One end of the junction fails to match germline, which may point to a read error. The CDR3 DNA sequence: TGTGCTAGCAGCTTAGGGGCTGCCAAAGAGACCCAGTACTTC. This translates into CASSLGAAKETQYF. The V and J genes are TRBV7-7 and TRBJ2-5; D may be TRBD1 (5 bases). Germline V gene data show CDR1 as SSHAT and CDR2 as FNYEAQ (reference sequence). The CDR3 is 14 amino acids.

The rearrangement links TRBV14 to TRBJ1-1, with no clear D. Trimming took 3 bases from V and 0 from J, leaving 8 bases between them. This CDR3 has 14 amino acids. Germline V gene sequence: CDR1 SGHDN, CDR2 FVKESK. CDR3 nucleotides: TGTGCCAGCAGCCAGCGCCTTCTGAACACTGAAGCTTTCTTT. It specifies CASSQRLLNTEAFF.

The chain recombines TRBV2 with TRBJ2-1, with 8 bases lining up with TRBD2. Per the germline V gene, CDR1 is SNHLY and CDR2 is FYNNEI. J gave up 8 bases and V 8 bases, and 17 bases lay outside the gene matches. The CDR3 sequence is 16 residues long. CDR3 sequence (DNA): TGTGCCAGCCTCGGGATAGCGGGGCGCGGGGTATATGAGCAGTTCTTC. Amino acids: CASLGIAGRGVYEQFF.

V gene TRBV2 combines with J gene TRBJ1-1; a possible D gene is TRBD1 (6 bases). Trimming took off 5 bases at V and 10 bases at J, with 11 bases between the two ends. The CDR3 is 11 amino acids. Germline V gene data show CDR1 as SNHLY and CDR2 as FYNNEI. The CDR3 loop is CASSWTERAFF. The CDR3 region has the DNA TGTGCCAGCAGTTGGACAGAGCGAGCTTTCTTT.

The J gene is TRBJ1-5, the V gene TRBV5-5, with TRBD1 matching 9 bases. The CDR3 is 14 residues long. V was clipped by 1 base and J by 5 bases; unmatched bases: 1. Per germline, CDR1 SGHKS and CDR2 YYEKEE (reference sequence). This chain's CDR3 is CASSLRTGDQPQHF. The CDR3 DNA sequence: TGTGCCAGCAGCTTGAGGACAGGGGATCAGCCCCAGCATTTT.

The rearrangement joins TRBV4-2 to TRBJ1-1; D is unclear. CDR1 is LGHNA and CDR2 is YNFKEQ in the germline V gene. This CDR3 is 13 amino acids long. Trimming left V 2 bases short and J 4 bases short, with 8 bases between. As DNA, the CDR3 is TGTGCCAGCAGCCAAAGAAGTAGCACTGAAGCTTTCTTT. Protein sequence: CASSQRSSTEAFF.

J is TRBJ2-5 and V is TRBV2; D might be TRBD1 (5 bases). The V end was cut by 4 bases, the J end by 5 bases, with 17 bases between. The CDR3 consists of 15 residues. Germline lookup yields CDR1 SNHLY and CDR2 FYNNEI. CDR3 residues: CASSGGRVFRETQYF. In nucleotides, the CDR3 is TGTGCCAGCAGTGGGGGCAGGGTCTTTCGCGAGACCCAGTACTTC.

This clone was found once. The genes are TRBV6-2 or TRBV6-3 and TRBJ2-1, with D perhaps matching TRBD2 (5 bases). The CDR3 sequence is 15 residues long. Trimming shortened V by 5 bases and J by 10 bases, and 21 bases separated the two germline ends. The V gene's germline CDR1 is MNHEY and CDR2 SVGEGT. CDR3 DNA: TGTGCCAGCAGTGACGCCTCAAGACAATCGGGGGAGCAGTTCTTC. Translating it yields CASSDASRQSGEQFF.